Below, 2 T cell receptor beta chains from the same sample are listed, as sequenced in a study of shared clonotypes between healthy human individuals. Clones were sequenced by immunoSEQ multiplex PCR, and TCRdb holds only the in-frame ones, with some missing. The table has about a million clones, approximately 80% seen once; the top ten hold about 0.94%. Sequencing was performed on memory CD4+ T cells from PBMCs. The subset is: CD45RA-negative fraction. The source of these receptors is a man between 18 and 29 years old in good health. Some clones in this sample may be carry-over from other donors' samples.

The genes are TRBV29-1 and TRBJ1-2; D is ambiguous. The CDR3 sequence is 11 residues long. CDR1 and CDR2 (germline): SQVTM, ANQGSEA. Trimming pared 5 bases from V and 8 bases from J, leaving 12 bases between. As DNA, the CDR3 is TGCAGCGTTAACAGTCTAGGGGGCTACACCTTC. Its protein is CSVNSLGGYTF.

This chain links TRBV19 with TRBJ1-5; 11 bases map to TRBD1. CDR1 and CDR2 from the germline V gene are LNHDA and SQIVND (reference sequence). Losses at the gene ends were 3 bases for V and 5 bases for J; bases not matched to a gene: 3. The CDR3 contains 15 residues. CDR3 protein: CASSIPGQGDQPQHF. CDR3 in DNA: TGTGCCAGTAGTATCCCGGGACAGGGGGATCAGCCCCAGCATTTT.